The TCR beta chain described here comes from a study of blood T cells in healthy people across ages. Next came a second PCR, run for about 7 to 12 cycles, which used a sample-barcoded 5' primer along with a J-beta primer mix. TCRdb itself ran the 5' RACE reads through MiXCR, one entry per CDR3 protein. This sample yields about 650,000 distinct CDR3 sequences, of which roughly half are seen a single time; roughly 12% belongs to the top ten. The germline CDR1 and CDR2 sequences are WSHSY and SAAADI. The CDR3 contains 16 residues. V was clipped by 11 bases and J by 6 bases, with 26 bases between them. This clonotype has a count of ten or more.

The sample comprised blood. The sequence came from a woman aged 80 or over in good health. This chain connects TRBV10-2 to TRBJ1-5; D unclear. CDR3 nucleotide sequence: TGCGCCGCAGGCGGGTTGGTAGTCGGAGATTTTCAGCCCCAGCATTTT. It codes for CAAGGLVVGDFQPQHF.